This T cell receptor beta chain was sequenced in a study of T cell repertoires in cytomegalovirus infection. Study in general: Public TCR beta signature analysis indicated the presence of both CMV infection and matching HLA type. Study-wide points: Pooled public TCR beta family frequency picked out CMV carriers with the relevant HLA. HLA-C-restricted, CMV-specific TCR beta clonotypes were dominant ex vivo.

The table lists this clonotype with many counts. What it binds is not known. The CDR3 spans 18 residues. CDR1 is MNHEY and CDR2 is SVGAGI in the germline V gene. With 4 bases clipped from V and 0 bases from J, the junction kept 14 bases outside the gene matches. MiXCR, applied by TCRdb to the reads, yields one record per CDR3 protein. The sample carries approximately 500,000 distinct CDR3 sequences, roughly 12% recorded once. The TCR was taken from a human donor in good health (CMV status not recorded). Some clones in this sample may be carry-over from other donors' samples. Sequenced sample: PBMCs. J is TRBJ2-7 and V is TRBV6-5, with 8 bases lining up with TRBD1. The CDR3 loop reads CASSSFAAGTGFSYEQYF. The CDR3 DNA is TGTGCCAGCAGTTCATTTGCAGCCGGGACAGGTTTCTCCTACGAGCAGTACTTC.